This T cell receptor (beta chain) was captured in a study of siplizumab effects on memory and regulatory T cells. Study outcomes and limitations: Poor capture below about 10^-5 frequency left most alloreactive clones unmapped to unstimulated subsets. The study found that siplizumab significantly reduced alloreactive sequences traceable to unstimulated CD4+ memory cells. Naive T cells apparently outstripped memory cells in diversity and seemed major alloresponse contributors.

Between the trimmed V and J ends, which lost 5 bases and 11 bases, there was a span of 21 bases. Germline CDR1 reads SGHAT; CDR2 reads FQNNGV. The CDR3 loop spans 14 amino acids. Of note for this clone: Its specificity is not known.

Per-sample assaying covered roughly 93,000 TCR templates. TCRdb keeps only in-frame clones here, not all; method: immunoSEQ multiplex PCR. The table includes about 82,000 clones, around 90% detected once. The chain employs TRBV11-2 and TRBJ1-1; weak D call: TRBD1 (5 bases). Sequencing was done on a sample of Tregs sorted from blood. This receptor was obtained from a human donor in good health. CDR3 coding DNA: TGTGCCAGCAGCCCAACTCTGGCGTGGGGGGATGCTTTCTTT. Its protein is CASSPTLAWGDAFF.